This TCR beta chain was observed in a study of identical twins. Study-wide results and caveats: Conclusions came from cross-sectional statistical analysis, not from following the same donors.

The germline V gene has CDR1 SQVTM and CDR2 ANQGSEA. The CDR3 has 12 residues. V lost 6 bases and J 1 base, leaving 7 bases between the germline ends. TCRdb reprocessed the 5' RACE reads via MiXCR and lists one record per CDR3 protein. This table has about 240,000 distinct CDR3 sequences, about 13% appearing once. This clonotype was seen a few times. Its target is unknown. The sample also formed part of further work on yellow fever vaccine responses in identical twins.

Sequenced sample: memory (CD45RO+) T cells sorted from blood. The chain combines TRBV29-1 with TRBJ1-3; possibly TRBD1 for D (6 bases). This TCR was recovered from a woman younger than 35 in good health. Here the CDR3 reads CSVQGSGNTIYF. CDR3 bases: TGCAGCGTACAGGGATCTGGAAACACCATATATTTT.